This TCR beta chain stems from a study of T cells in Graves' hyperthyroidism and ophthalmopathy. There were TCR beta CDR3 regions amplified from RNA transcripts. The TCR CDR3 first-round RT-PCR relied on the HTBI primer set. TCRdb re-called the multiplex PCR reads with MiXCR, one entry per CDR3 protein. The table records about 460,000 distinct CDR3 sequences, roughly 23% of them present only once. Ophthalmopathy patients all had a Clinical Activity Score of at least 3, a NOSPECS grade of at least 4 and disease under 3 months old. Clinical symptoms, serum thyroxine and TRAb, thyroid ultrasound and orbital computed tomography together formed the diagnostic basis. CDR1 and CDR2 (germline): SGHTA, FQGNSA. The CDR3 is made up of 15 amino acids. J was trimmed by 4 bases and V by 5 bases; bases with no gene match: 5. In its sample, this clonotype was seen a few times.

Sequencing input: blood. This chain uses TRBV7-2 with TRBJ2-3, with 11 bases lining up with TRBD1. This receptor was taken from a woman aged 70 to 79 with Graves' ophthalmopathy. CDR3: CASSPPGQGADTQYF. The CDR3 DNA reads TGTGCCAGCAGCCCGCCGGGACAGGGGGCAGATACGCAGTATTTT.